The present T cell receptor beta chain was sequenced within a study of blood T cell repertoires in COVID-19. How the authors handled the data: Reference gene primer amplification gave estimated nucleated cell counts. Sequencing was performed with immunoSEQ multiplex PCR; in TCRdb, only in-frame clones are kept and a portion is missing. That table is the source of V, J and clone size, and D and trimming were worked out from the DNA. The table includes roughly 100,000 clones, roughly 82% detected once. There are 15 residues in the CDR3. With 2 bases removed from V and 0 bases from J, the gap between germline ends came to 8 bases. Germline V CDR1 and CDR2: KGHSH, LQKENI.

The sequencing input was peripheral blood. This clonotype originated in a man between 60 and 70 years old with acute or convalescent COVID-19. The chain recombines TRBV18 with TRBJ1-3; D gene unclear. The CDR3 DNA reads as TGTGCCAGCTCACCAATGACAAACTCTGGAAACACCATATATTTT. It codes for CASSPMTNSGNTIYF.